The 13 T cell receptor beta chains below all came from one sample that was sequenced in a study of cytomegalovirus exposure and HLA in healthy donors. In the PCR, 60 Vbeta and 13 Jbeta primers were used. The method was immunoSEQ multiplex PCR; TCRdb's version includes in-frame clones alone and lacks a portion of them. Seen here are approximately 89,000 clones, around 84% observed once, and the top ten hold 7.4%. Input material: PBMCs. These receptors were collected from a man between 40 and 49 years old in good health and CMV-seropositive.

The rearrangement joins TRBV4-2 to TRBJ1-4, with D unresolved. From germline, CDR1 is LGHNA and CDR2 YNFKEQ. This CDR3 spans 18 amino acids. The CDR3 is CQAEDGIRLAATNEKLFF. The CDR3 nucleotides are TGTCAAGCAGAAGACGGCATACGACTTGCCGCAACTAATGAAAAACTGTTTTTT.

J is TRBJ2-3 and V is TRBV7-6; the D gene is possibly TRBD1 (7 bases). Trimming cost V 3 bases and J 2 bases, with 18 bases left between them. CDR1 is SGHVS and CDR2 is FNYEAQ in the germline V gene. The CDR3 totals 17 residues. CDR3 amino acids: CASSLGVGGGPTDTQYF. CDR3 coding DNA: TGTGCCAGCAGCTTGGGGGTAGGAGGGGGCCCCACAGATACGCAGTATTTT.

The chain employs TRBV7-6 and TRBJ2-3; D gene unclear. V lost 2 bases to trimming and J lost 4 bases, with 4 bases between them. The CDR3 is 12 amino acids. CDR1 SGHVS and CDR2 FNYEAQ come from the germline V gene. CDR3 sequence reads: CASSLSPDTQYF. CDR3 nucleotides: TGTGCCAGCAGCTTAAGCCCAGATACGCAGTATTTT.

The rearrangement joins TRBV5-4 to TRBJ2-5, with a weak D call TRBD2 (6 bases). Germline CDR1 is SGHNT and CDR2 is YYREEE (reference sequence). Trimming stripped 4 bases from V and 5 bases from J, with 21 bases between. This CDR3 region has 16 residues. This CDR3 reads CASSPEPISGGETQYF. The CDR3 nucleotides are TGTGCCAGCAGCCCCGAACCGATTAGCGGCGGGGAGACCCAGTACTTC.

The V call is TRBV9, the J call TRBJ2-1; a weak D match, TRBD1 (5 bases). This CDR3 comprises 16 residues. Germline lookup yields CDR1 SGDLS and CDR2 YYNGEE. Between the trimmed V and J ends, which lost 3 bases and 0 bases, there was a span of 13 bases. DNA of the CDR3: TGTGCCAGCAGCGCTTGGGGCCCCAGCTCCTACAATGAGCAGTTCTTC. Translation gives CASSAWGPSSYNEQFF.

J is TRBJ2-2 and V is TRBV29-1, with D possibly TRBD2 on 6 matching bases. Per the germline V gene, CDR1 is SQVTM and CDR2 is ANQGSEA. Trimming pared 6 bases from V and 4 bases from J, leaving 12 bases between. The length of the CDR3 is 13 residues. Here the CDR3 DNA reads TGCAGCGTCGGGCGGGGAGGCACCGGGGAGCTGTTTTTT. Amino acids: CSVGRGGTGELFF.

This chain connects TRBV29-1 to TRBJ1-2; TRBD1 aligns across 8 bases. The germline gives CDR1 SQVTM, CDR2 ANQGSEA. V was pared by 0 bases and J by 4 bases, with 4 bases of the junction left unmatched. CDR3 length: 14 amino acids. CDR3 in amino acids: CSVEEGTGGYGYTF. As DNA, the CDR3 is TGCAGCGTTGAAGAGGGTACAGGGGGCTATGGCTACACCTTC. The full variable domain, completed using reference TRBV29-1 and TRBJ1-2, is SAVISQKPSRDICQRGTSLTIQCQVDSQVTMMFWYRQQPGQSLTLIATANQGSEATYESGFVIDKFPISRPNLTFSTLTVSNMSPEDSSIYLCSVEEGTGGYGYTFGSGTRLTVV.

The chain is built from TRBV6-1 and TRBJ2-5; TRBD2 is a possible D gene (6 bases). From germline, CDR1 is MNHNS and CDR2 SASEGT. The CDR3 runs 15 residues. Trimming shortened V by 3 bases and J by 4 bases, and 15 bases separated the two germline ends. CDR3 amino acids: CASSDVGGFRETQYF. As DNA, the CDR3 is TGTGCCAGCAGTGACGTTGGGGGGTTTCGAGAGACCCAGTACTTC.

V usage is TRBV7-9 and J usage is TRBJ2-2, with D uncertain. Germline-derived CDR1 and CDR2 are SEHNR and FQNEAQ (reference sequence). The V and J ends lost 1 base and 5 bases respectively, with 5 bases between them. The CDR3 has 13 residues. The CDR3 spells CASSLVSTGELFF. The CDR3 DNA is TGTGCCAGCAGCTTAGTTTCAACCGGGGAGCTGTTTTTT.

This chain connects TRBV28 to TRBJ2-7; 8 positions match TRBD2. The germline V gene has CDR1 MDHEN and CDR2 SYDVKM. Germline trimming cut 3 bases from V and 1 base from J; bases unmatched to any gene: 14. The CDR3 has 18 amino acids. The CDR3 DNA is TGTGCCAGCAGTTTGTGGGCCATAGCGGGGAAAGGTTCCTACGAGCAGTACTTC. It codes for CASSLWAIAGKGSYEQYF.

This chain joins TRBV12-5 and TRBJ2-1; no firm D call. CDR3 size: 11 residues. Looked up from germline, CDR1 is LGHNT and CDR2 is FRNRAP. V was clipped by 6 bases and J by 5 bases, with 5 bases between them. CDR3 DNA sequence: TGTGCTAGTGGGCGGAACAATGAGCAGTTCTTC. Protein product: CASGRNNEQFF.

This rearrangement joins TRBV15 to TRBJ2-3; 8 bases align to TRBD2. Germline V CDR1 and CDR2: LNHNV, YYDKDF (reference sequence). This CDR3 spans 16 amino acids. With V trimmed by 5 bases and J by 2 bases, 9 bases remained unmatched. CDR3 sequence reads: CATSPHRGGPTDTQYF. The DNA of the CDR3 is TGTGCCACCAGCCCCCACCGGGGGGGGCCCACAGATACGCAGTATTTT.

The chain is built from TRBV5-1 and TRBJ2-1, with 7 positions matching TRBD2. Germline CDR1 reads SGHRS; CDR2 reads YFSETQ. The CDR3 spans 16 residues. After removal of 3 bases from V and 0 bases from J, the junction contained 6 bases not matched to a gene. The CDR3 sequence: CASSSTSRSSYNEQFF. DNA of the CDR3: TGCGCCAGCAGCTCGACTAGCCGGAGCTCCTACAATGAGCAGTTCTTC.